This T cell receptor beta chain appears in the sequencing data of a study of early T cells in non-severe SARS-CoV-2 infection (dated by TCRdb to about 2021). Some background on the complete study: Because TCR sequencing relied on bulk RNA taken from unsorted whole blood, pairing of alpha and beta chains was not possible.

Library generation was performed with 5' RACE. Sequencing took place on a NextSeq 500. The TCR library protocol attached unique molecular identifiers to individual cDNA molecules to correct for sequencing error and PCR bias. TCR alpha and beta chains were both sequenced, and the abundances of alpha and beta sequences in each sample were closely correlated with each other. In the original analysis: V gene, J gene and CDR3 annotation of TCR sequences was performed with Decombinator V4. Expanded TCRs were defined as changing significantly between any two time points under a Poisson model with p below 0.0001. TCR abundances were normalised to the total number of TCRs sequenced per sample and expressed as counts per million. TRAV1-2 paired with TRAJ12, TRAJ20 or TRAJ33 defined MAIT TCRs, while TRAV10 paired with TRAJ18 defined iNKT TCRs. VDJdb, accessed on 1 November 2021, was searched for TCRs annotated for CMV, EBV and SARS-CoV-2, and TCRs annotated for more than one antigen were excluded. Clones were called with MiXCR by TCRdb after fastp trimmed the public reads at Q25, and only in-frame beta chains were retained. Under each unique CDR3 protein, matching rows form one entry showing the most common genes and DNA. These V and J calls originate from TCRdb's pipeline instead of the authors' own analysis. The sample table contains over 80,000 distinct CDR3 sequences; only one count was recorded for around 14% of them. 10% to 11% of the sample comes from the top ten.

The germline V gene sets CDR1 to SGHTA and CDR2 to FQGNSA. The CDR3 measures 17 amino acids from cysteine to phenylalanine. The only DNA kept is the CDR3, 51 bases in frame from the first base. Compared with germline, V lacks 3 bases and J lacks 3 bases; bases without a gene match: 5. Summary of the overall study and its limitations: Matching against VDJdb was skewed toward anti-spike CD8 responses, likely underestimated virus-specific expansions, and missed private and CD4 specificities.

The study was a case-control design nested within a healthcare worker cohort in London, UK, with weekly nasopharyngeal swab PCR tests and blood sampling. Between 23 and 31 March 2020, the week of the UK lockdown, healthcare workers were enrolled and then followed up weekly for as long as 16 weeks. About this clonotype: Its recognized antigen is unknown. Base qualities are missing; no much larger clone stands one base away.

This sequence was found in an adult who was a healthcare worker with PCR-confirmed SARS-CoV-2 infection or an uninfected control (not recorded which). Sequencing was done on a sample of whole blood. The rearranged segments are TRBV7-2 and TRBJ2-3, with TRBD2 matching 14 junction bases. The CDR3 has the sequence CASSFRLAGGPTDTQYF. The DNA sequence reads TGTGCCAGCAGCTTCAGACTAGCGGGGGGGCCAACAGATACGCAGTATTTT.